This T cell receptor (beta chain) was recorded in a study of molecular identifiers for immune sequencing clone quantification (dated by TCRdb to 2017 to 2018). The study in broad terms: For a replicate experiment, the RNA from either approximately 20,000 or 100,000 naive CD8 T cells was divided into five aliquots, and four of those aliquots went on to sequencing. This methods study benchmarked molecular-identifier clustering-based TCR repertoire sequencing (MIDCIRS) and TCR RNA copy counting, using CD8 T cells to do so.

V and J are truncated by 9 bases and 3 bases respectively, leaving an intervening sequence of 18 bases. Including the terminal cysteine and phenylalanine, the CDR3 comprises 14 residues. Just the 42-base CDR3 DNA is kept, in frame starting at base 1. The germline V gene supplies CDR1 SGHRS and CDR2 YFSETQ. This clonotype was observed a handful of times. Its antigen has not been determined. No quality values exist for individual bases; no much larger clone is one base distant. Libraries of naive CD8 T cells were generated from about 19,000 to 1,100,000 sorted cells, with 10%, 30% or 50% of the purified RNA used. On a BD FACSAria II, naive CD8 T cells were FACS-sorted as CD8+CD4-CCR7+CD45RA+ and collected into RLT Plus buffer. Detection sensitivity was tested by spiking Jurkat RNA equal to roughly nine TCR copies' worth into samples containing about 20,000-1,000,000 naive CD8 T cells. CD8 T cells were enriched with RosetteSep CD8+ T Cell Enrichment Cocktail and Ficoll-Paque, followed by ACK red cell lysis.

Results the study describes overall, beyond this receptor: Spiked-in Jurkat TCR RNA (roughly 10 copies' worth), which is not part of the donor repertoire, was contained in the naive libraries. When barcode sub-clustering was not used, chimeric consensus sequences inflated TCR diversity, with chimeras reaching as high as 47%. Even against a background of about a million naive CD8 T cells, spiked-in Jurkat TCR RNA amounting to a single cell's worth was reported to be detectable. Identical TCR molecules sharing a barcode could cause highly expanded clone sizes to be underestimated. Approximately 3.3 recovered TCR RNA copies per cell were obtained by modeling, versus about 9 by digital PCR, implying a capture efficiency of 30% to 35%. In CMV-specific effector cells, over 97% of molecules were held by clones above 20 RNA copies, whereas under 1% of molecules were held by such clones in naive cells.

The library was generated by PCR. The sample was run on a NextSeq 500. Bulk TCR libraries were prepared as previously described, using TCR primers listed in Table S5. The Qiagen AllPrep DNA/RNA kit was used to purify total RNA. Before analysis, reads from multiple sequencing runs of one library were combined. In the paper's pipeline: Reads were retained only if the reads had an exact TCR constant sequence, and the retained reads were trimmed to 150 nt and grouped according to their 12-nt molecular barcodes. Reads within each barcode group were sub-clustered using a 15% Levenshtein threshold, and quality-weighted consensus sequences were constructed for each RNA molecule. Non-functional sequences were removed, as were lower-count sequences one edit away from another. Barcode sub-clusters with fewer than 20% of the maximum read count were removed, based on fitting two negative binomial distributions. TCRdb reanalyzed the raw reads on its own, using fastp at Q25 for trimming and MiXCR for clone calling, and kept in-frame beta chains. CDR3 protein duplicates are merged, each entry listing the most common genes and DNA. TCRdb's processing, not the authors' own work, is the source of the V and J calls. This sample is represented by around 460,000 distinct CDR3 sequences; under 30% of them were singletons. The ten largest account for around 0.78% of the sample.

Sequenced input: naive CD8+ T cells from blood, with Jurkat cell RNA spiked in. The sample's cell subset or site label is to be understood as: FACS-sorted CD8+CD4-CCR7+CD45RA+ naive T cells. The sequence derives from a human donor in good health. Some libraries in this study had Jurkat cell RNA spiked in. This chain joins TRBV5-1 to TRBJ2-5; TRBD1 could be the D gene, as 5 bases match. The CDR3 protein sequence reads: CATRWGLLEETQYF. The DNA sequence follows: TGCGCCACCAGGTGGGGCCTGTTGGAAGAGACCCAGTACTTC.